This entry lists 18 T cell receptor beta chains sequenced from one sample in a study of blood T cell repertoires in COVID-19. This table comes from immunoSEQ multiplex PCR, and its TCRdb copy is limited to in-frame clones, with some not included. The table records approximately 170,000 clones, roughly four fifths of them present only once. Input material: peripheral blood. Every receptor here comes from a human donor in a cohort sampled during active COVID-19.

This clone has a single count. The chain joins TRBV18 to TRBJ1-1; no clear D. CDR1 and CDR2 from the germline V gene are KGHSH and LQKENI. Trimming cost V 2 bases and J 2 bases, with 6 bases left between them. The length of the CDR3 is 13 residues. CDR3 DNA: TGTGCCAGCTCACCAAACAGTAACACTGAAGCTTTCTTT. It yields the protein CASSPNSNTEAFF.

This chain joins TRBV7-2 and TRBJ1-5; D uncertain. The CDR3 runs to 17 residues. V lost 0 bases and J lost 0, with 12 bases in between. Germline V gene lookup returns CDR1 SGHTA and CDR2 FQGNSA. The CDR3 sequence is CASSLATASSSNQPQHF. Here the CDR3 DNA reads TGTGCCAGCAGCTTAGCCACAGCATCAAGTAGCAATCAGCCCCAGCATTTT.

CDR3 DNA: TGTGCCATCAGTGCGGGGACAGAACAGCATTTT. Translated, it gives CAISAGTEQHF. The V and J genes are TRBV10-3 and TRBJ1-5; TRBD1 matches 7 bases. Germline lookup yields CDR1 ENHRY and CDR2 SYGVKD. Unmatched junction bases numbered 4, after V lost 4 bases and J lost 13 bases. The CDR3 runs 11 residues.

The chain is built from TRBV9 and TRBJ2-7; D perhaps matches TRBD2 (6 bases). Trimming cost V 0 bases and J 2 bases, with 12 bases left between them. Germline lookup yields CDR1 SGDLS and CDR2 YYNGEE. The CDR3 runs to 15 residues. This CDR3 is CASSVDGREPYEQYF. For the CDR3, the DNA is TGTGCCAGCAGCGTAGATGGCCGGGAGCCCTACGAGCAGTACTTC.

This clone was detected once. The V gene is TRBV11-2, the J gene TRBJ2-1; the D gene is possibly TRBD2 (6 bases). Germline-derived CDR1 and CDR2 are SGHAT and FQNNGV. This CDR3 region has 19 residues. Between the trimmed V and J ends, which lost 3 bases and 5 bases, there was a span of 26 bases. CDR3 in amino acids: CASSFVGPQIAVSDNEQFF. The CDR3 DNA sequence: TGTGCCAGCAGCTTCGTTGGACCCCAAATAGCGGTATCTGACAATGAGCAGTTCTTC.

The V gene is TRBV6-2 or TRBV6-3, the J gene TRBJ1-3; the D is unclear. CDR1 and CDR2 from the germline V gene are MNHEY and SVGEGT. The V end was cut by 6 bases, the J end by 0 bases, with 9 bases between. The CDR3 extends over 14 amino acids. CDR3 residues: CASRYTSSGNTIYF. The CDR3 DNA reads TGTGCCAGCAGATACACAAGCTCTGGAAACACCATATATTTT.

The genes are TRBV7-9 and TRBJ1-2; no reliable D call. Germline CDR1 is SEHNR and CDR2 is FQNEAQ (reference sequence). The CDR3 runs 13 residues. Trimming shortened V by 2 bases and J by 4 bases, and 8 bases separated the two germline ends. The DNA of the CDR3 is TGTGCCAGCAGCTTAACTGAAAGCTATGGCTACACCTTC. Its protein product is CASSLTESYGYTF.

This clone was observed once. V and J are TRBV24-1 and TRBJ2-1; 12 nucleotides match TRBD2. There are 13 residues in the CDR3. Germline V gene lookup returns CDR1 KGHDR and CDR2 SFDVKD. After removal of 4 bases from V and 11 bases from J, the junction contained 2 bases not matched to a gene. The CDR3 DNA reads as TGTGCCACCAGTGAGGGACTAGCGGGTAAGCAGTTCTTC. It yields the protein CATSEGLAGKQFF.

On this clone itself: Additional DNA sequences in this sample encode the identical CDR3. The CDR3 bases are TGTGCCAGCAGCCTTGGACAGAACACAGATACGCAGTATTTT. Translated: CASSLGQNTDTQYF. V is TRBV11-3 and J is TRBJ2-3, with D possibly matching TRBD1 (6 bases). Germline CDR1 SGHNT, CDR2 YENEEA. The CDR3 loop spans 14 amino acids. V shed 5 bases and J shed 2 bases, with 11 bases lying between them.

Here the CDR3 DNA reads TGTGCCAGCTCACCACAGGGGGCTGGAAACATTCAGTACTTC. Translation gives CASSPQGAGNIQYF. The chain employs TRBV18 and TRBJ2-4, with 7 nucleotides matching TRBD1. The ends lost 1 base at V and 6 bases at J; junction bases unmatched: 3. CDR3 length: 14 residues. Germline CDR1 KGHSH, CDR2 LQKENI.

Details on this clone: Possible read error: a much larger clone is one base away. CDR3 in DNA: TGTGCCAGCAGCCCAGGGACAGGGGGAGGGGGGGAGCTGTTTTTT. This sequence encodes CASSPGTGGGGELFF. The V gene is TRBV5-5, the J gene TRBJ2-2; 11 bases are shared with TRBD1. Germline V CDR1 and CDR2: SGHKS, YYEKEE (reference sequence). After removal of 4 bases from V and 8 bases from J, the junction contained 7 bases not matched to a gene. CDR3 length: 15 residues.

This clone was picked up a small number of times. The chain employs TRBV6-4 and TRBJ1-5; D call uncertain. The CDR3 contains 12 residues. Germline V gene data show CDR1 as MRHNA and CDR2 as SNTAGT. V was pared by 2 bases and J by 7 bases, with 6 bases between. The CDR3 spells CASSDPQQPQHF. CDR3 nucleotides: TGTGCCAGCAGTGACCCCCAACAGCCCCAGCATTTT.

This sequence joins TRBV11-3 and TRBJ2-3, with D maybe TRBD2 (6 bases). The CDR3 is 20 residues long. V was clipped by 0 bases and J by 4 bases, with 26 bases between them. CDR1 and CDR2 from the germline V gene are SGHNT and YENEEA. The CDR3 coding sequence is TGTGCCAGCAGCTTAGATTCCGACCTCGGGGTCTGGAGGGCAGCAGATACGCAGTATTTT. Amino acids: CASSLDSDLGVWRAADTQYF.

CDR3 nucleotides: TGTGCCAGCAGCTTACATCAGGGGAGCGGCGAGCAGTACTTC. It codes for CASSLHQGSGEQYF. The V and J genes are TRBV7-2 and TRBJ2-7; D is possibly TRBD1 (6 bases). The CDR3 length is 14 residues. Germline lookup yields CDR1 SGHTA and CDR2 FQGNSA. The ends were cut back, 2 bases at V and 6 bases at J, with 14 bases in the middle.

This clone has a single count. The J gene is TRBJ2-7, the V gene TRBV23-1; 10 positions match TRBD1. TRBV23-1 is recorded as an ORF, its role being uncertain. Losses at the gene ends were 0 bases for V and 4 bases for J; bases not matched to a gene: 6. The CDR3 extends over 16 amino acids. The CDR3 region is CASSQSLDRGDYEQYF. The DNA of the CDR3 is TGCGCCAGCAGTCAATCTTTGGACAGGGGGGATTACGAGCAGTACTTC.

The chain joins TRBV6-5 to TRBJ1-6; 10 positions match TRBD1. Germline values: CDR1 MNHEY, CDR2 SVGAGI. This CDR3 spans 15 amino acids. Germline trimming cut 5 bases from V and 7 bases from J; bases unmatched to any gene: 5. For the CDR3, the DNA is TGTGCCAGCAGTCCCGGACAGGGGGTAAATTCACCCCTCCACTTT. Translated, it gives CASSPGQGVNSPLHF.

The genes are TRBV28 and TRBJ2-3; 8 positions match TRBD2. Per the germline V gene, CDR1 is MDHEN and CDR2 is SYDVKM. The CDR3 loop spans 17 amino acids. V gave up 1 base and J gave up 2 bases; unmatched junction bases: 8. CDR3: CASSLSSGGVDTDTQYF. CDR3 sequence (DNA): TGTGCCAGCAGTTTATCTTCCGGGGGGGTCGACACAGATACGCAGTATTTT.

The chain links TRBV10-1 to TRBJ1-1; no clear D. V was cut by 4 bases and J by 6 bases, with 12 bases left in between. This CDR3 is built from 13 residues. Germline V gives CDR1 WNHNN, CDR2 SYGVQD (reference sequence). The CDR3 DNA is TGCGCCAGCAGTGCTCGGGATACGGCTGAAGCTTTCTTT. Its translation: CASSARDTAEAFF.